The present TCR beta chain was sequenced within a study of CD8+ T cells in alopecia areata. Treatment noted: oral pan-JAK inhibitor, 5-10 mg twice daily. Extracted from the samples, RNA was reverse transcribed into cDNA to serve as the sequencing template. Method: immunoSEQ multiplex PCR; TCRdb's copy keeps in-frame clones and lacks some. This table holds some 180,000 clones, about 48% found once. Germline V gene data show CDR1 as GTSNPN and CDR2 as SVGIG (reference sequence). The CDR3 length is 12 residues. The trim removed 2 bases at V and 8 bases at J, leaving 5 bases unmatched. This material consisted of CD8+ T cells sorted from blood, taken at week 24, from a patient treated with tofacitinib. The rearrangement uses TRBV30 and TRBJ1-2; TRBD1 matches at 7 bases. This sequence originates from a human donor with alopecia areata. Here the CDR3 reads CAWSYRGEGYTF. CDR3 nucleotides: TGTGCCTGGAGTTACAGGGGTGAGGGCTACACCTTC. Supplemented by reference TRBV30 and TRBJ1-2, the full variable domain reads SQTIHQWPATLVQPVGSPLSLECTVEGTSNPNLYWYRQAAGRGLQLLFYSVGIGQISSEVPQNLSASRPQDRQFILSSKKLLLSDSGFYLCAWSYRGEGYTFGSGTRLTVV.